This TCR beta chain appears in the sequencing data of a study of T-cell memory formation after mild COVID-19 (dated by TCRdb to the early 2020s). Regarding the complete study: Most TCR sequence clusters were specific to one of the two donors. Longitudinal TCRalpha and TCRbeta repertoire sequencing tracked T-cell clones expanding and contracting after mild COVID-19 in two donors. Two young, previously healthy adult volunteers made up the cohort, one male and one female. Study-wide conclusions, independent of this receptor: From day 15 to 85, contracting clones showed balanced CD4/CD8 phenotypes, whereas a second wave of clones that expanded from day 15 to 37 leaned towards CD4+. Some responding clones were detected in pre-infection memory, which suggested that pre-existing cross-reactive memory T cells had joined the SARS-CoV-2 response. SARS-CoV-2 specificity of the second-wave clones peaking on day 37 was not confirmed. Contracting CD4+ clones turned up mainly in the CM and EM memory subsets, whereas EMRA was where CD8+ clones were enriched. Only a couple of mild cases were covered in the study, and larger cohorts including severe cases with pre-infection samples were considered necessary.

The sample was run on an Illumina NovaSeq 6000. TCRalpha and TCRbeta cDNA libraries were built by 5'RACE with constant-segment primers, adding sample barcodes and unique molecular identifiers. RNA was extracted from every sample with Trizol reagent. Library amplification was performed in two PCR steps, and a second sample barcode and Illumina TruSeq adapters were introduced in the second step. Libraries were sequenced on an Illumina NovaSeq with 2 x 150 bp paired-end reads. As for the original processing: Reads were demultiplexed and collapsed into UMI-guided consensus sequences with migec v1.2.7. With mixcr v2.1.11, UMI consensuses were aligned to TRA and TRB V and J templates and assembled into clonotypes. Expanded or contracted clonotypes were those called significant by both edgeR and NoisET, with noise models trained on biological replicates. edgeR calls used a false discovery rate-adjusted p below 0.01 and a log2 fold-change threshold of 1. As an exploratory analysis of dynamics, PCA with hierarchical clustering was applied to max-normalized trajectories of the 1000 most abundant clonotypes. The CD4 or CD8 phenotype of responding clones was assigned using the separately sequenced CD4+ and CD8+ repertoires. Using fastp at Q25 and MiXCR, TCRdb reprocessed the public reads and kept productive beta chains. Each entry merges the rows of one CDR3 protein and shows their most common DNA and genes. The V and J calls here are based on TCRdb, not the publication. In all, the sample holds 400,000 or so distinct CDR3 sequences, and around 19% of those were seen once. Around 8% of the sample is held by the ten biggest clonotypes.

Ficoll-Paque density gradient centrifugation was the method used to isolate PBMCs. Notes on this clonotype: What this receptor recognizes is not known. Per-base qualities were not stored, and no clone one base away is much larger.

This clonotype originated in an adult woman who had mild COVID-19 (a few samples of this study predate the infection). The sample titles of this study are shuffled in the database, so cell type and time point are left out; the donor was told from shared clones. What was sequenced was PBMCs or a T cell subset sorted from them (not recorded which).

The DNA sequence follows: TGTGCCAGCAGTACCGGGACAGCTCCGAACGAAGCTTTCTTT. It is translated as CASSTGTAPNEAFF. The chain employs TRBV27 and TRBJ1-1, with 7 middle bases fitting TRBD1. CDR1 is given as MNHEY and CDR2 as SMNVEV, both from the germline V gene (reference sequence). Counted from cysteine to phenylalanine, this CDR3 has 14 amino acids. This entry keeps only the CDR3 DNA: 42 bases, framed from base 1. Relative to germline, V is missing 5 bases and J is missing 8 bases, with 11 bases of the junction outside any gene match.